This TCR beta chain was found in a study of cytomegalovirus exposure and HLA in healthy donors. The V segment lost 7 bases and the J segment 5 bases; nucleotides outside the gene matches: 6. CDR1 and CDR2 from the germline V gene are SGHVS and FNYEAQ. The CDR3 length is 13 residues. This clone was seen a few times. Each donor was healthy, and each was a bone marrow donor. PCR involved 60 Vbeta and 13 Jbeta primers. Method: immunoSEQ multiplex PCR; TCRdb's copy keeps in-frame clones and lacks some. The profile shows about 90,000 clones, less than 65% of them singletons. Material for sequencing was PBMCs. The V gene is TRBV7-6, the J gene TRBJ1-2, with 8 bases identical to TRBD1. The TCR sequence derives from a woman aged 25 to 39 in good health and CMV-seropositive. The CDR3: CASTSGGSYGYTF. The CDR3, as DNA: TGTGCCAGCACCTCAGGGGGCTCGTATGGCTACACCTTC.